The source of this TCR beta chain is a study of shared clonotypes between healthy human individuals. The overall study: Samples came from a couple of female and three male donors aged 18 to 49.

CD45RO-negative CD8 cells positively selected for CCR7 made up the naive population, which excluded terminally differentiated effector memory CD45RA+ cells. Healthy and HIV-negative, the adult donors had no recent acute infections or vaccinations. This clone was counted once. Its target is unknown. Study-level results: A generally larger estimated richness was seen in naive subsets than in memory subsets.

TCRdb's table, derived via immunoSEQ multiplex PCR, lists solely in-frame clones and lacks some. The sample shows about 1.9 million clones, around 93% of them seen only once. Germline V gene lookup returns CDR1 MDHEN and CDR2 SYDVKM. With 6 bases removed from V and 6 bases from J, the gap between germline ends came to 21 bases. The CDR3 loop spans 15 amino acids. Sequencing input: naive CD8+ T cells from PBMCs. The clonotype originates from a man between 18 and 35 years old in good health. Some clones in this sample may be carry-over from other donors' samples. The genes are TRBV28 and TRBJ2-7, with D perhaps being TRBD1 or TRBD2 (5 bases each). Here the CDR3 reads CASRPIRATGLEQYF. The DNA of the CDR3 is TGTGCCAGCAGACCCATCAGGGCCACCGGACTCGAGCAGTACTTC.